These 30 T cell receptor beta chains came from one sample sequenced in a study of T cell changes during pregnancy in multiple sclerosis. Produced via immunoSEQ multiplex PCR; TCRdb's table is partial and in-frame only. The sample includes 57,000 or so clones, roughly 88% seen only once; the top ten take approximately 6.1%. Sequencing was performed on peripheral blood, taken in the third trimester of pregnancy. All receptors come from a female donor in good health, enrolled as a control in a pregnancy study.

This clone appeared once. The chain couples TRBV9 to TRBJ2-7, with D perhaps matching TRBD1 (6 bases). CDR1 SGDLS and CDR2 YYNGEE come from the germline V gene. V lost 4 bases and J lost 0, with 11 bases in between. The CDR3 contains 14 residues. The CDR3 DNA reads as TGTGCCAGCAGCACCCGGGACACCTCCTACGAGCAGTACTTC. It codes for CASSTRDTSYEQYF.

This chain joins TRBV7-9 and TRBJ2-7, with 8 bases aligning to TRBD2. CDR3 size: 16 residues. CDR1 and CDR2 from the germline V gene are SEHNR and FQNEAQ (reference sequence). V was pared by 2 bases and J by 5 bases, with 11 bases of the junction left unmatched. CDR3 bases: TGTGCCAGCAGCTTAAGGGCGGGAGGTAAAAAGAACGAGCAGTACTTC. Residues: CASSLRAGGKKNEQYF.

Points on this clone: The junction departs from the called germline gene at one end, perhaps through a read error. The CDR3 bases are TGTGCCAGCGTTTCTGACTCCCACAATGAGCAGTTCTTC. Translating gives CASVSDSHNEQFF. The chain uses TRBV5-5 and TRBJ2-1, with D unclear. CDR3 length: 13 amino acids. CDR1 is SGHKS, CDR2 YYEKEE, per germline (reference sequence).

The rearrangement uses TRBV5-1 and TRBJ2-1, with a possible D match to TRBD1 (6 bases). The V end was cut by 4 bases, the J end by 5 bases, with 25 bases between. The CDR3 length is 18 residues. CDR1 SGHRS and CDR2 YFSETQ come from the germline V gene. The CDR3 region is CASSAEIWTTRGHNEQFF. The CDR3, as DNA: TGCGCCAGCAGCGCCGAGATCTGGACAACCAGGGGACACAATGAGCAGTTCTTC.

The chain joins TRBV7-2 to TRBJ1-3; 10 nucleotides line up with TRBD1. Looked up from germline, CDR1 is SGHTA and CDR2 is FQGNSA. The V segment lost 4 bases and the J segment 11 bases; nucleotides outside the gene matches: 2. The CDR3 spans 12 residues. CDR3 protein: CASSSDRGPIYF. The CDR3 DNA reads TGTGCCAGCAGCTCTGACAGGGGGCCCATATATTTT.

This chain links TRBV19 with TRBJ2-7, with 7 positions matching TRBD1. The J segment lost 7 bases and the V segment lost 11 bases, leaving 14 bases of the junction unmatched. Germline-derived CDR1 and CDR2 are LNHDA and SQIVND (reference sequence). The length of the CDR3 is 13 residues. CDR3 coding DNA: TGTGCCTCCTTAGGGGGCCGCATGGGGGAGCAGTACTTC. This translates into CASLGGRMGEQYF.

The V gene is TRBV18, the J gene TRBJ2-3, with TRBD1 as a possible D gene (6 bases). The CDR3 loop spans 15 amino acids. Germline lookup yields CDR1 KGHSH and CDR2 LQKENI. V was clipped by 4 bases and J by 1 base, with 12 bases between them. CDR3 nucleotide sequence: TGTGCCAGCTCACTCAGGGGAGATGGCACAGATACGCAGTATTTT. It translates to CASSLRGDGTDTQYF.

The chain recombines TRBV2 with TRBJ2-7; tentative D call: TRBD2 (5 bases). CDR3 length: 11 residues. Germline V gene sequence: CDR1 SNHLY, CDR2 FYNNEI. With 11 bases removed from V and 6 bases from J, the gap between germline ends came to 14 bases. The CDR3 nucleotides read TGTGCCTCCGACGGGGTCGGCGAGCAGTACTTC. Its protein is CASDGVGEQYF.

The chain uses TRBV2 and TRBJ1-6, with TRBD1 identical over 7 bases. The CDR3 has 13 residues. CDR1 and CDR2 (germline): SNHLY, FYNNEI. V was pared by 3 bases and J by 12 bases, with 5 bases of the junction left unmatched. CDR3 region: CASSDGQALPLHF. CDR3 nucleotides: TGTGCCAGCAGTGACGGACAGGCATTACCCCTCCACTTT.

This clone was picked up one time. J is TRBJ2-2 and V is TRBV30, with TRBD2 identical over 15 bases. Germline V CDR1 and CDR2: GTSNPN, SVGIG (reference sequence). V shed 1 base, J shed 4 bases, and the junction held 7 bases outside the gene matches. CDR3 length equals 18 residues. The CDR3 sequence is CAWSAGLAGGPFTGELFF. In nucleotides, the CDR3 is TGTGCCTGGAGTGCCGGACTAGCGGGAGGGCCGTTCACCGGGGAGCTGTTTTTT.

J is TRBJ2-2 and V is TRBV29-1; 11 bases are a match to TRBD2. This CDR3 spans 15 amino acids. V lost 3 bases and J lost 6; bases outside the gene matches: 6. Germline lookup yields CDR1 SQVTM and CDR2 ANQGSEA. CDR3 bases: TGCAGCGTTGAGGCTAGCGGGGGGCCCCCCGGGGAGCTGTTTTTT. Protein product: CSVEASGGPPGELFF.

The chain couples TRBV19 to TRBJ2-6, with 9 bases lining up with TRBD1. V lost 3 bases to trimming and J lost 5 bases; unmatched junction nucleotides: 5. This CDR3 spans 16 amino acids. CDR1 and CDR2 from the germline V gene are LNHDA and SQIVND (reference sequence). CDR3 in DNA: TGTGCCAGTAGTATTCTGGGACAGGGCTGGGCCAACGTCCTGACTTTC. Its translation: CASSILGQGWANVLTF. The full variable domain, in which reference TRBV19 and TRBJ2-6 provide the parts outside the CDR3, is DGGITQSPKYLFRKEGQNVTLSCEQNLNHDAMYWYRQDPGQGLRLIYYSQIVNDFQKGDIAEGYSVSREKKESFPLTVTSAQKNPTAFYLCASSILGQGWANVLTFGAGSRLTVL.

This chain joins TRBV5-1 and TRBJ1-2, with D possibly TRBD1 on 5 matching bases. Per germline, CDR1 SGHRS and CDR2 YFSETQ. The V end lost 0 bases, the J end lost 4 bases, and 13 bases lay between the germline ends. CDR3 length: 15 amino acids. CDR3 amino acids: CASSLGGGSGYGYTF. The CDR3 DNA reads TGCGCCAGCAGCTTGGGGGGGGGATCTGGCTATGGCTACACCTTC.

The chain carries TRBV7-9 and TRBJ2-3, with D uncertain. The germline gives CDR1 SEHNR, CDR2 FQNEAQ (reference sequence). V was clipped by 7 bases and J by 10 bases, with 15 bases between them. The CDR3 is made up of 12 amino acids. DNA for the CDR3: TGTGCCAGCACCGCCGGAGACCCACCGCAGTATTTT. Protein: CASTAGDPPQYF.

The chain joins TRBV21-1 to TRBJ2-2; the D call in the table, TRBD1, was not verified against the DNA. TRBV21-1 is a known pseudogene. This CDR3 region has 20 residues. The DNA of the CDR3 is TGTGCCAGCAGCAATCCTACCCATGTCCGGACAGGTTTCTACACCGGGGAGCTGTTTTTT. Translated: CASSNPTHVRTGFYTGELFF.

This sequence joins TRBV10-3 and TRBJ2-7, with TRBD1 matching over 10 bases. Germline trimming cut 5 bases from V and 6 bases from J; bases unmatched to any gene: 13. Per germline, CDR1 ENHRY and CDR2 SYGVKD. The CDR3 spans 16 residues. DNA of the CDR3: TGTGCCATCAGTCCAGGGAGCCGGGACAGGGGATCCGAGCAGTACTTC. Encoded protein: CAISPGSRDRGSEQYF.

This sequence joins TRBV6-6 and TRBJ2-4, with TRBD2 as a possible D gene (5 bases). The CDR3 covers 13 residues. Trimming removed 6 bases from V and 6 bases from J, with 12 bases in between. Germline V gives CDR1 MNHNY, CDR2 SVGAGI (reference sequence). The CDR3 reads CASSRAELNIQYF. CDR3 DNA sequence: TGTGCCAGCAGCCGAGCGGAACTAAACATTCAGTACTTC.

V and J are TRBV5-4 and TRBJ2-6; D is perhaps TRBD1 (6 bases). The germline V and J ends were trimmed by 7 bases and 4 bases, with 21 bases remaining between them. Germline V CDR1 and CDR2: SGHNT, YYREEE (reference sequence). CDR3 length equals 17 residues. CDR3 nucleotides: TGTGCCAGCGGGGCAGGGCAGCTTGGGGGCGGGGCCAACGTCCTGACTTTC. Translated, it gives CASGAGQLGGGANVLTF. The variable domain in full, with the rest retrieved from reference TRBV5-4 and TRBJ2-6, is ETGVTQSPTHLIKTRGQQVTLRCSSQSGHNTVSWYQQALGQGPQFIFQYYREEENGRGNFPPRFSGLQFPNYSSELNVNALELDDSALYLCASGAGQLGGGANVLTFGAGSRLTVL.

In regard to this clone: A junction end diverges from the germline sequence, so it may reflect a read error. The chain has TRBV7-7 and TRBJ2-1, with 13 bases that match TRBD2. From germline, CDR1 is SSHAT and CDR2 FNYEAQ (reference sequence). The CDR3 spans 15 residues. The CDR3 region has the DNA TGTGCTAGCAGCCGGACTAGCGGGGGTTACAATGAGCAGTTCTTC. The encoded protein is CASSRTSGGYNEQFF.

The DNA for the CDR3 is TGTGCCAGCAGTCGACCCCGCCTAGCGGGAGAGGACGAGCAGTACTTC. Amino acid sequence: CASSRPRLAGEDEQYF. The chain uses TRBV27 and TRBJ2-7; 10 bases agree with TRBD2. The length of the CDR3 is 16 residues. CDR1 MNHEY and CDR2 SMNVEV come from the germline V gene (reference sequence). V shed 5 bases, J shed 5 bases, and the junction held 12 bases outside the gene matches.

As DNA, the CDR3 is TGTATGCCGGACATCTTCGACGAGCAGTACTTC. It codes for CMPDIFDEQYF. V usage is TRBV6-4 and J usage is TRBJ2-7, with D possibly matching TRBD1 (5 bases). The V gene's germline CDR1 is MRHNA and CDR2 SNTAGT. The CDR3 contains 11 residues.

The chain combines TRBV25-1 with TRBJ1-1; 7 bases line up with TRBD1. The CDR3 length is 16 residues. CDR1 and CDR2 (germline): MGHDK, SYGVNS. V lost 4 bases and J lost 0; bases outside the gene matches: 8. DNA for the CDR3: TGTGCCAGCAGTGCGAGCACAGGGGTTCTGAACACTGAAGCTTTCTTT. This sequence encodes CASSASTGVLNTEAFF. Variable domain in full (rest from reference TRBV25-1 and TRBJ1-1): EADIYQTPRYLVIGTGKKITLECSQTMGHDKMYWYQQDPGMELHLIHYSYGVNSTEKGDLSSESTVSRIRTEHFPLTLESARPSHTSQYLCASSASTGVLNTEAFFGQGTRLTVV.

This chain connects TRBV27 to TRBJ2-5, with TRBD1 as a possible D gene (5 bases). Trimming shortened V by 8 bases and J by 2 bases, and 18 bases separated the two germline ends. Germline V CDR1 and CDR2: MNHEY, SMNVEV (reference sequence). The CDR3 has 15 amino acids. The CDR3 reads CASWTGWAGQETQYF. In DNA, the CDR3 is TGTGCCAGCTGGACGGGTTGGGCAGGGCAAGAGACCCAGTACTTC.

The CDR3 coding sequence is TGTGCCAGCTCCAAACTTTCACGGAGTATGGAAAAACTGTTTTTT. Protein sequence: CASSKLSRSMEKLFF. This sequence joins TRBV27 and TRBJ1-4; D is ambiguous. The V end lost 8 bases, the J end lost 8 bases, and 21 bases lay between the germline ends. In germline, CDR1 is MNHEY, CDR2 SMNVEV (reference sequence). This CDR3 region has 15 residues.

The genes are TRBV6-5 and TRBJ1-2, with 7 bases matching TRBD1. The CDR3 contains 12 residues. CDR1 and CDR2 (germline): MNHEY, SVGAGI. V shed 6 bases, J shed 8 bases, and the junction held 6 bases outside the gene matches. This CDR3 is CASSRRTGGYTF. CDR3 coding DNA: TGTGCCAGCAGCCGTCGGACAGGCGGCTACACCTTC.

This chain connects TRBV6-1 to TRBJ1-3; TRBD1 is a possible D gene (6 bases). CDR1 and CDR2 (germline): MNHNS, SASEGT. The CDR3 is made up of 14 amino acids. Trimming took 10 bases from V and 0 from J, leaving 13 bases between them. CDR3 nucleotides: TGTGCCATGAAGCGGGACAACTCTGGAAACACCATATATTTT. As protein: CAMKRDNSGNTIYF.

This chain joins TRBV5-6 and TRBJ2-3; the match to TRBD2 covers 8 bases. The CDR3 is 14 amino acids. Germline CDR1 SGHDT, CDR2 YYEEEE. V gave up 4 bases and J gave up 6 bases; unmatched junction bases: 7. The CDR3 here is CASSPSGGVDTQYF. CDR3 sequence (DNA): TGTGCCAGCAGCCCCTCGGGGGGGGTGGATACGCAGTATTTT.

The CDR3 sequence: CASSQTLVGGEQYF. CDR3 nucleotides: TGCGCCAGCAGCCAAACCCTTGTGGGGGGAGAGCAGTACTTC. The chain couples TRBV4-3 to TRBJ2-7, with D tentatively TRBD2 (6 bases). CDR1 and CDR2 (germline): LGHNA, YSLEER. V was cut by 2 bases and J by 7 bases, with 15 bases left in between. This CDR3 region has 14 residues.

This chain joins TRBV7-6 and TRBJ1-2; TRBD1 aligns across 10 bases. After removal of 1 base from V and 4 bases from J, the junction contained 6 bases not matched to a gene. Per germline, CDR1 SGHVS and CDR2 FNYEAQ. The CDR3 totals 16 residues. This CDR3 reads CASSLVPGTGVYGYTF. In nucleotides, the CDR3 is TGTGCCAGCAGCTTAGTACCCGGGACAGGGGTCTATGGCTACACCTTC.

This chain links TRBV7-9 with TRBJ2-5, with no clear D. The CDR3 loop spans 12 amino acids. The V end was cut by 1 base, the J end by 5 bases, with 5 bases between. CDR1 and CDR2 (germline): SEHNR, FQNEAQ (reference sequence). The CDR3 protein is CASSLVVETQYF. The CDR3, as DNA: TGTGCCAGCAGCTTAGTCGTTGAGACCCAGTACTTC. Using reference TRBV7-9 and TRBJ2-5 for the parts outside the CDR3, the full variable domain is DTGVSQNPRHKITKRGQNVTFRCDPISEHNRLYWYRQTLGQGPEFLTYFQNEAQLEKSRLLSDRFSAERPKGSFSTLEIQRTEQGDSAMYLCASSLVVETQYFGPGTRLLVL.